This T cell receptor beta chain was documented in a study of T-cell reconstitution after alpha-beta-depleted transplantation in children. Preparation of the TCRbeta library was carried out with unique molecular identifiers. One entry per CDR3 protein results from TCRdb running MiXCR on the PCR reads. Of some 240,000 distinct CDR3 sequences detected, approximately 9.9% appear once; the ten largest clones hold 5% to 5.5%. The CDR3 is 18 amino acids. The germline CDR1 and CDR2 sequences are KGHSH and LQKENI. Trimming cost V 2 bases and J 6 bases; bases outside gene matches: 17. Sequenced material: PBMCs from the stem cell graft donor, taken from the stem cell graft. The V and J genes are TRBV18 and TRBJ1-1, with 8 nucleotides matching TRBD1. This clonotype was obtained from a human donor who donated a stem cell graft to a child with SCID. CDR3 residues: CASSPSGQATLWGPEAFF. The CDR3 DNA follows: TGTGCCAGCTCACCATCGGGACAGGCCACGTTATGGGGCCCTGAAGCTTTCTTT.